This TCR beta chain was sequenced during a study of OX40 agonist ivuxolimab in advanced cancers. In the study overall: Patients assigned to dose escalation were diagnosed with hepatocellular carcinoma, melanoma, renal cell or head and neck cancer.

Sequenced by immunoSEQ multiplex PCR; TCRdb stores in-frame clones only, minus some. The table has about 74,000 clones, roughly four fifths seen once; the top ten hold 5.5% to 7%. This CDR3 has 14 residues. The germline CDR1 and CDR2 sequences are MDHEN and SYDVKM. V shed 3 bases and J shed 3 bases, with 11 bases lying between them. The table lists this clone with a few counts. Its specificity is not known. Points from the study as a whole: Expanded peripheral T cells had an undetermined antigen specificity.

The starting material was CD4+ or CD8+ T cells sorted from blood, obtained in a trial of the OX40 agonist ivuxolimab. This clonotype was sampled from an adult with an advanced solid tumor such as melanoma, head and neck, liver or kidney cancer. The chain joins TRBV28 to TRBJ1-2; D perhaps matches TRBD1 (6 bases). CDR3 protein: CASSLGRGHYGYTF. CDR3 coding DNA: TGTGCCAGCAGTTTGGGCAGGGGTCACTATGGCTACACCTTC.